The TCR beta chain under discussion was sequenced for a study of naive and memory T cell subsets. The beta constant-region primer was an equimolar mix of two oligonucleotides covering TRBC1 and TRBC2. The cDNA 3' end received a ligated single-stranded oligonucleotide carrying the SP2 primer and a 12-nucleotide UMI. MiXCR, run by TCRdb on the UMI-ligation and nested PCR reads, gives a single entry per CDR3 protein. Among around 90,000 distinct CDR3 sequences listed, 7% to 8% were seen once. The CDR3 covers 15 residues. CDR1 is MDHEN and CDR2 is SYDVKM in the germline V gene. The V segment lost 6 bases and the J segment 6 bases; nucleotides outside the gene matches: 11. Alpha and beta libraries were amplified separately from the second PCR onward. This clonotype has at least ten counts.

V usage is TRBV28 and J usage is TRBJ1-2, with 9 bases lining up with TRBD1. This TCR was recovered from a human donor in good health. The material sequenced was central memory CD4+ T cells from blood. The CDR3 DNA reads as TGTGCCAGCAGCGATCCGGGACAGGGATCACATGGCTACACCTTC. Amino acid sequence: CASSDPGQGSHGYTF.